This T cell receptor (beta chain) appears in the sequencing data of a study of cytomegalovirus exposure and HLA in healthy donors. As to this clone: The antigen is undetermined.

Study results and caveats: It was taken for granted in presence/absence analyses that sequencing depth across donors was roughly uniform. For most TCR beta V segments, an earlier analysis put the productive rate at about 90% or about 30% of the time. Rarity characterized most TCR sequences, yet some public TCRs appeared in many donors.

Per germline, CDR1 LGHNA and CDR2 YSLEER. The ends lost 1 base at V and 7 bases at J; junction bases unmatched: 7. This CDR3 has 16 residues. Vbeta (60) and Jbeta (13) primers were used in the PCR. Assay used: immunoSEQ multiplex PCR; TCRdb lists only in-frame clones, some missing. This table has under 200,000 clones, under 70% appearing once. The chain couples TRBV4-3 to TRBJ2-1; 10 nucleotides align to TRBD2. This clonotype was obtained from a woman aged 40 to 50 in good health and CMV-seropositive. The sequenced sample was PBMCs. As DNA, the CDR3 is TGCGCCAGCAGCCAAGGAGATAGCGGGGGGCCAAATGAGCAGTTCTTC. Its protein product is CASSQGDSGGPNEQFF.